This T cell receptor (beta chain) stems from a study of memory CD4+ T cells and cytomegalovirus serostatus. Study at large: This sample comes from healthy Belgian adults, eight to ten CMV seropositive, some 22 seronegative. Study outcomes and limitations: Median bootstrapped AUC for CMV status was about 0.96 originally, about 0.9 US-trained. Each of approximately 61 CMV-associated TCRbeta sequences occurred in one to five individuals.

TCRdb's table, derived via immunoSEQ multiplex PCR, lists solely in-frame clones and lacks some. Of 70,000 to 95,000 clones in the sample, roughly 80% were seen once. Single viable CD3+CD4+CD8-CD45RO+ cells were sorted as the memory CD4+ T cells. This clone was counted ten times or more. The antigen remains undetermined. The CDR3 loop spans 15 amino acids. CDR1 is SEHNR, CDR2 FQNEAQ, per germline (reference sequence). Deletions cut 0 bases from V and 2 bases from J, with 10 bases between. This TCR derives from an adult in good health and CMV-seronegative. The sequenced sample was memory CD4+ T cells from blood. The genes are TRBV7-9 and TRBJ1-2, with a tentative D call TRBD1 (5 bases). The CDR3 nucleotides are TGTGCCAGCAGCTTAGCGCTCGGGACCAACTATGGCTACACCTTC. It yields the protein CASSLALGTNYGYTF.